The sequence of this T cell receptor (beta chain) was determined in a study of blood T cell repertoires in COVID-19. As for the study in general: From T cells, B-cell-depleted T cells, or PBMCs came the material, which was cDNA or gDNA.

This CDR3 has 15 residues. CDR1 is MNHEY, CDR2 SVGEGT, per germline. V was trimmed by 5 bases and J by 1 base, leaving 15 bases between them. Adults between about 18 and 89 years of age took part from about two dozen US areas. Assignment of participants to cohorts was predicated upon participant-reported clinical history. The table came from immunoSEQ multiplex PCR; TCRdb's copy has only in-frame clones and leaves some out. Found here are 360,000 or so clones, roughly four fifths of them singletons; the top ten hold about 5.4%. The TCR was taken from a woman aged 45-60 years who had recovered from COVID-19. The chain recombines TRBV6-2 or TRBV6-3 with TRBJ2-7, with unresolved D. The material sequenced was PBMCs or T cells enriched from blood (not recorded which). CDR3 DNA sequence: TGTGCCAGCAGTGCGCACGGAGATGTTTCCTACGAGCAGTACTTC. This sequence encodes CASSAHGDVSYEQYF.